This is a list of T cell receptor beta chains from one sample in a study of somatic mutations in cytotoxic T cells in rheumatoid arthritis. The repertoire was sequenced with immunoSEQ multiplex PCR; TCRdb's copy has only in-frame clones and lacks some. The table lists 13,000 to 15,000 clones, around 80% of them singletons. Sequencing input: CD8+ T cells sorted from blood. These receptors all come from an adult with rheumatoid arthritis. Both conserved end residues are trimmed from each CDR3. The order of the fields is D gene, J gene, V gene, CDR3 protein. A D gene is named only where the DNA matches it firmly.

-,TRBJ1-4,TRBV11-2,ASSRQEKLF
TRBD1,TRBJ2-7,TRBV27,ASGKQGTPYEQY
-,TRBJ1-3,TRBV6-5,ASSYSPGSGNTIY
-,TRBJ1-1,TRBV15,ATSRDRSGGAAEAF
TRBD2,TRBJ2-1,TRBV28,ASSVSGYNEQF
TRBD2,TRBJ2-7,TRBV9,ASSVDSSGSYEQY
-,TRBJ2-7,TRBV27,ASSPADIYDEQY
-,TRBJ2-1,TRBV2,ASSEALAGWDNEQF
TRBD1,TRBJ2-2,TRBV5-1,ASSSSWDSTGELF
-,TRBJ2-3,TRBV6-1,ASSAGGYTDTQY
TRBD1,TRBJ2-3,TRBV5-6,ASSQIQGTDTQY
TRBD2,TRBJ2-3,TRBV6-6,ASTLLAGGPDTQY
TRBD1,TRBJ2-7,TRBV28,ASSSVTGGIYEQY
-,TRBJ1-1,TRBV5-6,ASSYRTAMNTEAF
TRBD1,TRBJ2-3,TRBV7-3,ASSLTGTGGDTQY
-,TRBJ2-2,TRBV19,ASGTGELF
-,TRBJ1-6,TRBV6-4,ASSDSDSANSPLH
TRBD1,TRBJ2-2,TRBV19,ASEAVWRTGGGSHTGELF
TRBD2,TRBJ2-1,TRBV28,ASSLTSGDNEQF
TRBD2,TRBJ2-5,TRBV7-9,ASSSSGGLGETQY
-,TRBJ2-6,TRBV7-6,ASRAAGANVLT
TRBD1,TRBJ1-1,TRBV6-6,ASGEQGPDTEAF
-,TRBJ1-1,TRBV9,ASSENTQDTEAF
-,TRBJ2-5,TRBV11-2,ASSLAAWNEETQY
-,TRBJ2-7,TRBV29-1,SVLSGTQVGEQY
-,TRBJ2-3,TRBV6-5,ASSYADPISDTQY
-,TRBJ2-3,TRBV4-1,ASSRVTGGDTQY
TRBD1,TRBJ2-3,TRBV7-8,ASSLRLDRDVADTQY
-,TRBJ1-1,TRBV4-2,ASSQDLNLGNTEAF
-,TRBJ2-3,TRBV27,ASSRGPRDTQY
TRBD2,TRBJ2-5,TRBV14,ASSLIAGVIQETQY
-,TRBJ2-1,TRBV9,ASSVDQGSYNEQF
-,TRBJ1-5,TRBV2,ASTYTGRQPQH
-,TRBJ2-7,TRBV7-9,ASSSANYEQY
TRBD1,TRBJ2-3,TRBV28,ASSRDRDTDTQY
-,TRBJ2-1,TRBV9,ASSVNQGTPSYNEQF
-,TRBJ2-5,TRBV28,ASRRQETQY
-,TRBJ1-1,TRBV7-9,ASSLFLNTEAF
TRBD2,TRBJ2-2,TRBV7-3,ASSLTDLGLATNTGELF
-,-,TRBV9,ASSGRDSSSEQY
TRBD1,-,TRBV7-8,ASSSGGTGDPYEQY
-,TRBJ1-1,TRBV27,ASSSIPIGVPNTEAF
-,TRBJ2-7,TRBV28,ASSSTGTGTYEQY
TRBD2,TRBJ2-3,TRBV9,ASSTQLAGATDTQY
-,TRBJ2-1,TRBV7-6,ASSRGGGYNEQF
-,TRBJ2-7,TRBV28,ASSSGLTGNYEQY
TRBD1,TRBJ1-1,TRBV19,ASSLPGGTEAF
-,TRBJ2-6,TRBV9,ASSDSDSSGANVLT
-,TRBJ2-1,TRBV9,ASSVEGHNEQF
TRBD1,TRBJ2-7,TRBV19,ASSERRDSFYEQY
-,-,TRBV28,ASTPSWGVYEQY
-,TRBJ2-1,TRBV5-1,ASSLDLYNEQF
-,TRBJ2-7,TRBV6-1,ASSDGGLSEQY
-,TRBJ1-5,TRBV7-8,ASSPSFFQPQH
TRBD2,TRBJ2-3,TRBV28,ATTLAGGPDTQY
-,TRBJ1-4,TRBV27,ASSSGTVAREKLF
-,TRBJ1-4,TRBV2,ASSEGQGYEKLF